This T cell receptor beta chain was captured by sequencing in a study of identifying expanded T cells in peripheral blood (dated by TCRdb to about 2019). A note on the overall study: Four technical replicates, made by sequencing separate aliquots from the same pool of genomic DNA, were compared pairwise.

During the collection period, no infections or other immune events were recorded for the healthy donors. Time-dependent variance in a beta-binomial model of T-cell clone differential abundance was calibrated using healthy-donor blood repertoires as a training cohort. The training cohort comprised 10 or so healthy donors, 3 female and 7 male. Donor ages ranged from roughly 29 to 64 years, with an average of roughly 46 years. Whole blood, obtained from a commercial supplier, was collected from each healthy donor at three time points spaced approximately 13 days apart. For immunosequencing, genomic DNA was extracted from whole blood that had not been sorted. Details on this clone: Its antigen is not yet known. Base-call qualities are not available, and no considerably larger clone is one nucleotide away.

Summary of the overall study and its limitations: Variance in clone template counts between approximately two-week samples significantly increased with total template count across all healthy donors. The binomial model flagged about 1.2 differentially abundant clones between technical replicates, compared with about 16 over roughly 2 weeks and 19 to 20 over roughly 4 weeks. The authors expected biological variance in healthy repertoires might increase further over much longer intervals such as months to years. The beta-binomial model significantly reduced the number of clones called differentially abundant and the false-positive rate across all healthy-donor time intervals.

The immunoSEQ Assay, which uses bias-controlled multiplex PCR amplification of genomic DNA, was used to profile TCRbeta CDR3 regions. Processing in the source paper ran as follows. To quantify the absolute abundance of each unique TCRbeta CDR3 region, the sequences were collapsed and filtered. Differential abundance was assessed using a binomial (Fisher-equivalent) model and a beta-binomial model in which time-dependent variance fitted from healthy donors was added. Clones with fewer than 5 combined templates were excluded, and clones with Benjamini-Hochberg FDR below 0.01 were called differentially abundant. In the beta-binomial model, variance was expressed as a function of the total template count across the two samples, in the form v = (b*log(k)+a)^2. TCRdb stores this immuneACCESS table with in-frame sequences only. Part of the clones is absent; in the studies checked, under half of the shortfall reflects unresolved V genes, and no reason is known for the rest. That table gives V, J and clone size, and the DNA gave D and trimming. The sample yields tens of thousands of clones; roughly 86% were counted once. The ten largest clones capture just over 4.5% of the sample.

The sample consisted of blood. The TCR originated in a person between 18 and 69 years old in good health.

This receptor carries the CDR3 CTSSQDLGQTNQPQHF. The DNA is TGCACCAGCAGCCAAGATCTGGGACAGACGAATCAGCCCCAGCATTTT. The sequence joins TRBV1 to TRBJ1-5; the table assigns TRBD1, which was not confirmed against the DNA. TRBV1 represents a pseudogene. The CDR3 spans 16 residues, from the cysteine through the phenylalanine. Only CDR3 DNA remains: 48 bases, in frame from the first base.